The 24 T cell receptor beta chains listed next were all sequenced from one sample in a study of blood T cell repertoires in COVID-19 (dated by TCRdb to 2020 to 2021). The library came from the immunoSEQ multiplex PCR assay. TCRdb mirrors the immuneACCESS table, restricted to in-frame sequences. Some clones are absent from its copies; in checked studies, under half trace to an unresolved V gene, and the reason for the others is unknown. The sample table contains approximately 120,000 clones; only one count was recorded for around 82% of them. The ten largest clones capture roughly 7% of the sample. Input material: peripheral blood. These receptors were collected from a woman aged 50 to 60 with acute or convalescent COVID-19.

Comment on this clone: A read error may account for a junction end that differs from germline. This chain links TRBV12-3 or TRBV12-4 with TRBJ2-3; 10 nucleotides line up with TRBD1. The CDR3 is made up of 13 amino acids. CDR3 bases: TGTGCCAGCAGTTACAGGACAGGGGGGAAGGGCGATTTT. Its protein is CASSYRTGGKGDF.

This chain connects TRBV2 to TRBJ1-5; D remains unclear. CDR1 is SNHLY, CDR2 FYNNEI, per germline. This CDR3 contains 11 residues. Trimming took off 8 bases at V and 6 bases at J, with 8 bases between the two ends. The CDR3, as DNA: TGTGCCAGCGGCCCCCCTCAGCCCCAGCATTTT. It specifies CASGPPQPQHF.

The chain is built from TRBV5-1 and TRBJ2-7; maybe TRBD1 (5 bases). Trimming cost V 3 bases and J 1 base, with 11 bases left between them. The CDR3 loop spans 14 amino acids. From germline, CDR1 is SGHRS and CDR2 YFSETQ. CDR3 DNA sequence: TGCGCCAGCAGCTCGGACACAAGTTCCTACGAGCAGTACTTC. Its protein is CASSSDTSSYEQYF.

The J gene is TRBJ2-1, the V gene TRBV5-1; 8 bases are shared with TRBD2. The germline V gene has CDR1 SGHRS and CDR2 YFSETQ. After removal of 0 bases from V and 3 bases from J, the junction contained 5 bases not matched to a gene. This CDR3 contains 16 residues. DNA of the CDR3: TGCGCCAGCAGCTTGGTTGCGGGGGGCCTCTACAATGAGCAGTTCTTC. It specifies CASSLVAGGLYNEQFF.

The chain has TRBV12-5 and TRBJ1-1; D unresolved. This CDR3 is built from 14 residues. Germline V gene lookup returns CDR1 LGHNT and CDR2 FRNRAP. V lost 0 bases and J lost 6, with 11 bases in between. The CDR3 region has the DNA TGTGCTAGTGGTTTGGTACGATCGGGGTCTGAAGCTTTCTTT. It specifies CASGLVRSGSEAFF.

The CDR3 region is CASRSEGRGSPLHF. As DNA, the CDR3 is TGTGCCAGCCGGTCCGAGGGTAGAGGTTCACCCCTCCACTTT. The J gene is TRBJ1-6, the V gene TRBV6-5; D is unclear. Germline V gene sequence: CDR1 MNHEY, CDR2 SVGAGI. The V and J ends lost 8 bases and 9 bases respectively, with 17 bases between them. CDR3 length: 14 amino acids.

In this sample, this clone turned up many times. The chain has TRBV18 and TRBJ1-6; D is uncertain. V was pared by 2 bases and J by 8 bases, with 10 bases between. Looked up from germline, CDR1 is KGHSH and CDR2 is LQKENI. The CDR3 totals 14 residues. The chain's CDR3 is CASSPEGSDSPLHF. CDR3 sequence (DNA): TGTGCCAGCTCACCAGAGGGCTCGGATTCACCCCTCCACTTT.

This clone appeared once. The CDR3, as DNA: TGTGCCAGCAGTACGACCAGGGGGACTTACAATGAGCAGTTCTTC. This encodes CASSTTRGTYNEQFF. This sequence joins TRBV6-5 and TRBJ2-1, with D tentatively TRBD1 (7 bases). V was clipped by 5 bases and J by 4 bases, with 15 bases between them. The CDR3 contains 15 residues. Germline CDR1 reads MNHEY; CDR2 reads SVGAGI.

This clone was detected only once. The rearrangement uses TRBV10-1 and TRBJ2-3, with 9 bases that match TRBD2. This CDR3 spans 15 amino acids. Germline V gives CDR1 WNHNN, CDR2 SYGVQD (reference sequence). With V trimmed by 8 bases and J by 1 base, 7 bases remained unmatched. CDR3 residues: CASGAGGLRTDTQYF. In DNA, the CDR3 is TGCGCCAGCGGTGCGGGGGGGCTCCGCACAGATACGCAGTATTTT.

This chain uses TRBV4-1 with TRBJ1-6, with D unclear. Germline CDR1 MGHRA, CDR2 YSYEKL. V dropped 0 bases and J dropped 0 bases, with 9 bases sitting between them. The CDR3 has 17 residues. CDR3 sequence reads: CASSQDEGTSYNSPLHF. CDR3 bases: TGCGCCAGCAGCCAAGACGAGGGAACCTCCTATAATTCACCCCTCCACTTT.

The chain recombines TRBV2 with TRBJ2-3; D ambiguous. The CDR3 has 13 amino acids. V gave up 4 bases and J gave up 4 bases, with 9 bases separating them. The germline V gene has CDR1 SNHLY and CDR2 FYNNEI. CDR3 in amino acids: CASSALEADTQYF. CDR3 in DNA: TGTGCCAGCAGTGCCCTTGAGGCAGATACGCAGTATTTT.

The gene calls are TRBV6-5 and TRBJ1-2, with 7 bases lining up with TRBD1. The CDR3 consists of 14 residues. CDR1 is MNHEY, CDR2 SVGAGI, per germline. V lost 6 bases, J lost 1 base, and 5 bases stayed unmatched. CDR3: CASSPGTDNYGYTF. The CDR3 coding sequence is TGTGCCAGCAGCCCCGGGACAGATAACTATGGCTACACCTTC.

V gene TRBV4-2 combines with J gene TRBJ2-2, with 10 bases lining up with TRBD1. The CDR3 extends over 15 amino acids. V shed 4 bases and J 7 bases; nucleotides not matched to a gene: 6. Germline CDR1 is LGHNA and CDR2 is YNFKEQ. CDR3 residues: CASSRGTGENGELFF. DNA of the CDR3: TGTGCCAGCAGCCGAGGGACAGGGGAGAACGGGGAGCTGTTTTTT.

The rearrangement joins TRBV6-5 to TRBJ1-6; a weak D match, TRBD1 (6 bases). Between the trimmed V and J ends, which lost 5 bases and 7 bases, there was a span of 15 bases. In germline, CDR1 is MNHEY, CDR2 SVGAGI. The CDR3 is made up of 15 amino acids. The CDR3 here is CASSPQGLRNSPLHF. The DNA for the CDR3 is TGTGCCAGCAGTCCACAGGGACTAAGGAATTCACCCCTCCACTTT.

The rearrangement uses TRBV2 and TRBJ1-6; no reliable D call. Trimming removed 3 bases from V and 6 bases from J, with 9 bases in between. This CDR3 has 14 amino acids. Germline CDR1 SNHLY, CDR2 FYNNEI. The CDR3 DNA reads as TGTGCCAGCAGTGACGGACTGGCTAATTCACCCCTCCACTTT. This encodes CASSDGLANSPLHF.

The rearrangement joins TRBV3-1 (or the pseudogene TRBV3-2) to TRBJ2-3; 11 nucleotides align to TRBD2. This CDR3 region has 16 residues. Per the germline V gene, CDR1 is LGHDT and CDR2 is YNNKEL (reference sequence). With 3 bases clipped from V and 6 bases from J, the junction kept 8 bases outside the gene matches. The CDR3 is CASSHPLAGGGDTQYF. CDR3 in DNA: TGTGCCAGCAGCCACCCCCTAGCGGGGGGTGGGGATACGCAGTATTTT.

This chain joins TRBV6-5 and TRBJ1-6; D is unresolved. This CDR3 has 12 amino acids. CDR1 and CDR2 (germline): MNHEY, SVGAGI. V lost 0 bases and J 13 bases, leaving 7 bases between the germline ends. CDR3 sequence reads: CASSYSFEPLHF. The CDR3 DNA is TGTGCCAGCAGTTACTCGTTTGAGCCCCTCCACTTT.

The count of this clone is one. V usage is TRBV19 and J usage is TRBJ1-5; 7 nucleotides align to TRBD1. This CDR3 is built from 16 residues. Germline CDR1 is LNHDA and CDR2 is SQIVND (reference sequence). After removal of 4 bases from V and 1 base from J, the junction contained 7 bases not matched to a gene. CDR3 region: CASSTYGRGSNQPQHF. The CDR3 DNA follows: TGTGCCAGTAGTACCTATGGCAGGGGGAGCAATCAGCCCCAGCATTTT.

The CDR3 DNA sequence: TGTGCCAGCAGCGTAGGTTGGGGACAGGGGACGCAAGAGACCCAGTACTTC. Its translation is CASSVGWGQGTQETQYF. The genes are TRBV9 and TRBJ2-5; 10 nucleotides align to TRBD1. Trimming took 0 bases from V and 2 from J; bases not matched to a gene: 7. Looked up from germline, CDR1 is SGDLS and CDR2 is YYNGEE. The CDR3 is made up of 17 amino acids. The whole variable domain, filled in from reference TRBV9 and TRBJ2-5, reads DSGVTQTPKHLITATGQRVTLRCSPRSGDLSVYWYQQSLDQGLQFLIQYYNGEERAKGNILERFSAQQFPDLHSELNLSSLELGDSALYFCASSVGWGQGTQETQYFGPGTRLLVL.

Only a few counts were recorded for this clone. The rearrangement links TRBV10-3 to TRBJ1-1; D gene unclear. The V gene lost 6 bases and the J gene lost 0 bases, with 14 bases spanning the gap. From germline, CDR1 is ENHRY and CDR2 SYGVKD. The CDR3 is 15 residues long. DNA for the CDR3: TGTGCCATCAGCTTCGACAAGACCATGAACACTGAAGCTTTCTTT. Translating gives CAISFDKTMNTEAFF.

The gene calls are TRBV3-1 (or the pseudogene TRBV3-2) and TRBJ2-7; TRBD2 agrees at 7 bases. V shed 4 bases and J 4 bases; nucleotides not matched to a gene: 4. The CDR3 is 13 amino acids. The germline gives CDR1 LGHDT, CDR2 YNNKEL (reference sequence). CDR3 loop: CASSPYGGYEQYF. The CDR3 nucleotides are TGTGCCAGCAGCCCTTACGGGGGGTACGAGCAGTACTTC.

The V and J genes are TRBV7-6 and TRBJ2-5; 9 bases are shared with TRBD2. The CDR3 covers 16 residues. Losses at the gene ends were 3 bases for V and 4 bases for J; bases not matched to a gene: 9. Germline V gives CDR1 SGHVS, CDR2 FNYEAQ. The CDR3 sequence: CASSFRSGGSRETQYF. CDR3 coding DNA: TGTGCCAGCAGCTTCCGAAGCGGGGGGTCACGAGAGACCCAGTACTTC.

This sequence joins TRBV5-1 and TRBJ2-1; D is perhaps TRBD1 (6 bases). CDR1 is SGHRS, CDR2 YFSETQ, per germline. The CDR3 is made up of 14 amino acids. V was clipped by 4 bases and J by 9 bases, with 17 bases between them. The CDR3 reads CASSPQGGVGEQFF. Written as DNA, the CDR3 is TGCGCCAGCAGCCCACAGGGTGGGGTGGGTGAGCAGTTCTTC.

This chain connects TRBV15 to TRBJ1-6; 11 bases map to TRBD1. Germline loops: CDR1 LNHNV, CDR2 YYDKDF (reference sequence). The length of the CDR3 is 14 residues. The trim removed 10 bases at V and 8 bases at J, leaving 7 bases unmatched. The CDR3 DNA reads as TGTGCCAACAGTAAGGGACAGGGGGATTCACCCCTCCACTTT. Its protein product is CANSKGQGDSPLHF.